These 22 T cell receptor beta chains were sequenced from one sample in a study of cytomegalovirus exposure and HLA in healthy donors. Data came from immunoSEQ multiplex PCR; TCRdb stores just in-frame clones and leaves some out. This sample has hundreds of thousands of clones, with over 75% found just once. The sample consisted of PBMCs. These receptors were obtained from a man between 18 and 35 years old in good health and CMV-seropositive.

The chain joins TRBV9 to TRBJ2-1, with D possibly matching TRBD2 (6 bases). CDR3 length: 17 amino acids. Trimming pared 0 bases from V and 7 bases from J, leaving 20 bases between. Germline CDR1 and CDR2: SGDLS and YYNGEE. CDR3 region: CASSVVPLPGLYNEQFF. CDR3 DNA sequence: TGTGCCAGCAGCGTAGTTCCCCTACCGGGACTCTATAATGAGCAGTTCTTC.

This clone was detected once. This CDR3 is CATSRDTGRETQYF. CDR3 coding DNA: TGTGCCACCAGCAGAGATACGGGGCGGGAGACCCAGTACTTC. The chain joins TRBV15 to TRBJ2-5; TRBD1 or TRBD2 may be the D gene (5 bases each). The CDR3 is made up of 14 amino acids. The germline CDR1 and CDR2 sequences are LNHNV and YYDKDF (reference sequence). Trimming took off 0 bases at V and 5 bases at J, with 10 bases between the two ends. The variable domain in full, with the rest retrieved from reference TRBV15 and TRBJ2-5, is DAMVIQNPRYQVTQFGKPVTLSCSQTLNHNVMYWYQQKSSQAPKLLFHYYDKDFNNEADTPDNFQSRRPNTSFCFLDIRSPGLGDTAMYLCATSRDTGRETQYFGPGTRLLVL.

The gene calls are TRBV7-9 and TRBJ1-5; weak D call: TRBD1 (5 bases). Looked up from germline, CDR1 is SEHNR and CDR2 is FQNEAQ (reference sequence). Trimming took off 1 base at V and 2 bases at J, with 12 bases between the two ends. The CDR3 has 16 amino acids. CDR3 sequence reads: CASSLGSGDGNQPQHF. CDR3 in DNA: TGTGCCAGCAGCTTAGGCTCGGGGGACGGCAATCAGCCCCAGCATTTT.

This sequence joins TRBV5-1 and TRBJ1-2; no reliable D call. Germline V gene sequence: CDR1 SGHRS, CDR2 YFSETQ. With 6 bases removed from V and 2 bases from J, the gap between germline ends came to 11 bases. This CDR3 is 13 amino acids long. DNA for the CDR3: TGCGCCAGCAACCCGGACGGAAACTATGGCTACACCTTC. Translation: CASNPDGNYGYTF.

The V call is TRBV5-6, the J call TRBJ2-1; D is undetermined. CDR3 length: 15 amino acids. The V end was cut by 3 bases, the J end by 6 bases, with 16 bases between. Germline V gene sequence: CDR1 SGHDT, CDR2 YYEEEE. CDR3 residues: CASSSLRVAGNEQFF. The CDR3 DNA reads TGTGCCAGCAGCTCCCTCCGGGTCGCAGGCAATGAGCAGTTCTTC.

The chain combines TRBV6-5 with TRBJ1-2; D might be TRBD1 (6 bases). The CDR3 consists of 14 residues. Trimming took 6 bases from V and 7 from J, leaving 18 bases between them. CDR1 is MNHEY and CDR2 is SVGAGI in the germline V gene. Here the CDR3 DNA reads TGTGCCAGCAGCTTATACAGGGACTTCGGTGGCTACACCTTC. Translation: CASSLYRDFGGYTF.

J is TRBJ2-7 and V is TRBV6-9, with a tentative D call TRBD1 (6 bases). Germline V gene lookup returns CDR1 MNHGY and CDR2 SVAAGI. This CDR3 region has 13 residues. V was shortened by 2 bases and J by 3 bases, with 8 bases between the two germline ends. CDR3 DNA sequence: TGTGCCAGCAGTTATAACAGGGTCTACGAGCAGTACTTC. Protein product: CASSYNRVYEQYF.

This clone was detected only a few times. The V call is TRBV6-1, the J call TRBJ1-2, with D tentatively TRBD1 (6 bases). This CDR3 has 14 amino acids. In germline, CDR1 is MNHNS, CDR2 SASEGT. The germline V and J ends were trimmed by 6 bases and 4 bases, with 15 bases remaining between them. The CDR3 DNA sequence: TGTGCCAGCAGCTATGGACAGCGACTCTATGGCTACACCTTC. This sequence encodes CASSYGQRLYGYTF.

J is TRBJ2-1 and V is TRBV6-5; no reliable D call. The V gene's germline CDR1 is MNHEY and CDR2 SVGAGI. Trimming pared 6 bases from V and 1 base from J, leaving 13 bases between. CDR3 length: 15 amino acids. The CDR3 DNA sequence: TGTGCCAGCAGCCGCCGGGTGGGGTCCTACAATGAGCAGTTCTTC. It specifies CASSRRVGSYNEQFF.

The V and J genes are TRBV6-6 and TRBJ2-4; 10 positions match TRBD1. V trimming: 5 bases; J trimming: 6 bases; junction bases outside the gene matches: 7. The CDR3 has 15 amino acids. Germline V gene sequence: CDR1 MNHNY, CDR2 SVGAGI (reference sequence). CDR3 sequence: CASSTRTGGVNIQYF. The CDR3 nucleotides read TGTGCCAGCAGTACCAGGACAGGGGGGGTAAACATTCAGTACTTC.

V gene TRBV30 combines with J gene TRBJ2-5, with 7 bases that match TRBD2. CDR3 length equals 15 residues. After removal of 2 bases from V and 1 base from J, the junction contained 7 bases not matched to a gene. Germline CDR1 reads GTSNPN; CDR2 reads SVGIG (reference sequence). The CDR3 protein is CAWSSGEGPQETQYF. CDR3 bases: TGTGCCTGGAGTTCGGGGGAGGGCCCCCAAGAGACCCAGTACTTC.

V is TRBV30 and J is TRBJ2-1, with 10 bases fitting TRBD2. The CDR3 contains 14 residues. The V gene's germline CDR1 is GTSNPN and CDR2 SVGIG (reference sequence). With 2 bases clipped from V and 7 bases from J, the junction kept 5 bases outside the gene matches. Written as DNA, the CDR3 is TGTGCCTGGAGTTCCGGGACTAGCGTGAATGAGCAGTTCTTC. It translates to CAWSSGTSVNEQFF.

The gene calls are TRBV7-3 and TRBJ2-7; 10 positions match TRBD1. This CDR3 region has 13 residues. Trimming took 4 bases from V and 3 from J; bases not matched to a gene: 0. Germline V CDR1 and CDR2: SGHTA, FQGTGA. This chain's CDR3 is CASSWDRGYEQYF. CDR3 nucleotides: TGTGCCAGCAGCTGGGACAGGGGCTACGAGCAGTACTTC.

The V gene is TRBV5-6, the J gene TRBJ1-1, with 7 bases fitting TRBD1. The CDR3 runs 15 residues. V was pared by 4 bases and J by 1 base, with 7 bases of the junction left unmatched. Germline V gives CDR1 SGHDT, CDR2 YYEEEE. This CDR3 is CASSKPGQPNTEAFF. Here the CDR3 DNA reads TGTGCCAGCAGCAAACCGGGACAGCCGAACACTGAAGCTTTCTTT.

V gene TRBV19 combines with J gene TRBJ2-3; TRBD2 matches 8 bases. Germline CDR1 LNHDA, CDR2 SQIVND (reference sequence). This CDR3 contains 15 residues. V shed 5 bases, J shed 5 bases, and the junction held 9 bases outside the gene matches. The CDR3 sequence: CASSVSGGPKDTQYF. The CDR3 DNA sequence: TGTGCCAGTAGTGTTTCGGGAGGGCCGAAAGATACGCAGTATTTT.

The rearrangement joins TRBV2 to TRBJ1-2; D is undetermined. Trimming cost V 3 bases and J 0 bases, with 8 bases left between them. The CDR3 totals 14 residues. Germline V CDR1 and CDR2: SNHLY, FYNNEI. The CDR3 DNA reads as TGTGCCAGCAGTGAGGGGAATCCTAACTATGGCTACACCTTC. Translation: CASSEGNPNYGYTF. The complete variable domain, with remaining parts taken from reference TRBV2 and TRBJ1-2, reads EPEVTQTPSHQVTQMGQEVILRCVPISNHLYFYWYRQILGQKVEFLVSFYNNEISEKSEIFDDQFSVERPDGSNFTLKIRSTKLEDSAMYFCASSEGNPNYGYTFGSGTRLTVV.

CDR3 protein: CAWSLGQGGETQYF. CDR3 DNA: TGTGCCTGGAGCCTTGGCCAGGGGGGAGAGACCCAGTACTTC. This chain connects TRBV30 to TRBJ2-5; possibly TRBD1 for D (7 bases). Looked up from germline, CDR1 is GTSNPN and CDR2 is SVGIG (reference sequence). Trimming stripped 3 bases from V and 4 bases from J, with 15 bases between. This CDR3 region has 14 residues.

The CDR3 region is CASSEASLGNAAFF. The DNA for the CDR3 is TGTGCCAGCAGTGAAGCCTCTTTGGGGAATGCAGCTTTCTTT. The rearrangement uses TRBV2 and TRBJ1-1; D gene ambiguous. CDR1 is SNHLY and CDR2 is FYNNEI in the germline V gene. The CDR3 covers 14 residues. Trimming removed 0 bases at V and 10 bases at J, with 15 bases between.

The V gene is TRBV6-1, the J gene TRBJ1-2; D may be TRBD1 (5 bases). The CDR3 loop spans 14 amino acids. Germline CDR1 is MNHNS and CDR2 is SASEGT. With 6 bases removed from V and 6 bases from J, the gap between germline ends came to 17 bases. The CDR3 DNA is TGTGCCAGCAGCGCAACCCAGGGATACGATGGCTACACCTTC. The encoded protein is CASSATQGYDGYTF.

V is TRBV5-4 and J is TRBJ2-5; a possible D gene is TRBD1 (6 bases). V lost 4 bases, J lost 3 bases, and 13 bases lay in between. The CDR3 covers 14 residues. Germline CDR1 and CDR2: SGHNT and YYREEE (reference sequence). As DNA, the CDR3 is TGTGCCAGCAGCAACGGACAGTTTAAAGAGACCCAGTACTTC. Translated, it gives CASSNGQFKETQYF.

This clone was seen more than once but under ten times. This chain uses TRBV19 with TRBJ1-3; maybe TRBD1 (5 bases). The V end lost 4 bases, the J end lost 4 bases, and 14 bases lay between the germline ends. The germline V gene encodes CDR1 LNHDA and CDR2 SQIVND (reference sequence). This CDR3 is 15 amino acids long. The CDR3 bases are TGTGCCAGTAGTACGTTGTCAGGGAGAGGAAACACCATATATTTT. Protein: CASSTLSGRGNTIYF.

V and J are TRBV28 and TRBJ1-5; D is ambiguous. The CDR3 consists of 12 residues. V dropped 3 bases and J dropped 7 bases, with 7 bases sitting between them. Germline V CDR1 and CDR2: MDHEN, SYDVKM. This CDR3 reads CASSLAQQPQHF. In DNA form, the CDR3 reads TGTGCCAGCAGTTTGGCTCAGCAGCCCCAGCATTTT.